This TCR beta chain was identified during a study of T cells in Graves' hyperthyroidism and ophthalmopathy. Study-level points and caveats: Most thyroid clonotypes expanded above 0.001 were also detected in blood.

Ophthalmopathy cases scored 3 or more on the Clinical Activity Score and 4 or more on NOSPECS grade, with duration below 3 months. Diagnoses were established using clinical symptoms, serum thyroxine and TRAb, thyroid ultrasound and orbital computed tomography. Each 10 ml fresh peripheral blood draw supplied the PBMCs. Amplification of TCR beta CDR3 regions used RNA as the template. The HTBI primer set was used in a first-round RT-PCR of the TCR CDR3. Each CDR3 protein is one row after TCRdb ran MiXCR on the multiplex PCR reads. The data show 300,000 to 500,000 distinct CDR3 sequences, about 14% seen once. Trimming cost V 3 bases and J 5 bases, with 8 bases left between them. Germline values: CDR1 ENHRY, CDR2 SYGVKD. The CDR3 contains 13 residues. This clonotype was observed at least ten times. Its antigen is unidentified.

Sequencing was performed on blood. This rearrangement joins TRBV10-3 to TRBJ2-1; no clear D gene. The sequence was collected from a man aged 50-60 years with Graves' ophthalmopathy. The CDR3, as DNA: TGTGCCATCAGTGAAAACGTTAACAATGAGCAGTTCTTC. Its protein product is CAISENVNNEQFF.